Given below is one T cell receptor (beta chain) in context. What it binds is not known. This sample includes further DNA sequences coding for the same CDR3. The data belong to a study of radiotherapy plus CTLA-4 blockade in lung cancer. Study-wide findings and caveats: Blood-borne expansion of tumor-derived TCR clones followed radiotherapy plus ipilimumab.

Sequenced by immunoSEQ multiplex PCR; TCRdb stores in-frame clones only, minus some. The sample holds more than 40,000 clones; roughly 84% are singletons and the top ten take 6% to 8%. The J segment lost 2 bases and the V segment lost 5 bases, leaving 5 bases of the junction unmatched. Looked up from germline, CDR1 is KGHSH and CDR2 is LQKENI. The CDR3 runs to 14 residues. Sample: peripheral blood, taken from a patient treated with radiotherapy plus ipilimumab. The chain has TRBV18 and TRBJ1-1; 7 nucleotides line up with TRBD1. The receptor was isolated from a human donor with non-small cell lung cancer whose response to radiotherapy plus ipilimumab could not be evaluated. Here the CDR3 DNA reads TGTGCCAGCTCATCGGGACAGACAAACACTGAAGCTTTCTTT. Translating gives CASSSGQTNTEAFF.